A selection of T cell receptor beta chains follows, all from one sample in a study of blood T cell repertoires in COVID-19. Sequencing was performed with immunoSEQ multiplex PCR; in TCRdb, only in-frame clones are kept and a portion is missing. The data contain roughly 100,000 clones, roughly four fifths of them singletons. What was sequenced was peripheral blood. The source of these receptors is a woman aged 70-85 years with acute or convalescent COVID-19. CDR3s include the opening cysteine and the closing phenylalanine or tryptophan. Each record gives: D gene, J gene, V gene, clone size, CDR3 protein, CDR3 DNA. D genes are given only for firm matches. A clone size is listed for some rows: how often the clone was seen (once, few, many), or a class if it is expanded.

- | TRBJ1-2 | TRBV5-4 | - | CASSQGRLIYGYTF | TGTGCCAGCAGTCAAGGCAGGCTCATTTATGGCTACACCTTC
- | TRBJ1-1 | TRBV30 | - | CAWSVTRSTAFF | TGTGCCTGGAGTGTAACGAGATCAACAGCTTTCTTT
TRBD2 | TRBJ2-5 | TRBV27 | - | CASSLGTSGSNVGVETQYF | TGTGCCAGCAGTTTAGGGACTAGCGGGAGCAACGTTGGTGTAGAGACCCAGTACTTC
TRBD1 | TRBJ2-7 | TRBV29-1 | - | CSGSWDRDQCRSSYEQYF | TGCAGCGGTTCATGGGACAGGGATCAGTGTCGGAGCTCCTACGAGCAGTACTTC
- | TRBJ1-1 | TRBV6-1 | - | CASGDASAGTEAFF | TGTGCCAGCGGTGACGCTTCAGCAGGGACTGAAGCTTTCTTT
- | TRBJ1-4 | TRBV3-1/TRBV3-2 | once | CASSQVRGRGEKLFF | TGTGCCAGCAGCCAAGTGCGAGGAAGGGGTGAAAAACTGTTTTTT
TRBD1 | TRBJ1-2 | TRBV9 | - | CASSVEGTGAIYGYTF | TGTGCCAGCAGCGTAGAGGGGACAGGGGCTATCTATGGCTACACCTTC
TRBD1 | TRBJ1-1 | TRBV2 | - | CASRNDRATEAFF | TGTGCCAGCAGGAATGACAGGGCCACTGAAGCTTTCTTT
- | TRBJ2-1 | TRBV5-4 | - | CAITKRASSYNEQFF | TGTGCCATCACGAAGCGGGCAAGCTCCTACAATGAGCAGTTCTTC
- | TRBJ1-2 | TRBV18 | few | CASSPSIEPNYGYTF | TGTGCCAGCTCCCCCTCTATCGAACCTAACTATGGCTACACCTTC
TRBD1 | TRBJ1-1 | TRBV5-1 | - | CASSLRTGGRGTEAFF | TGCGCCAGCAGCTTACGGACAGGGGGCAGAGGGACTGAAGCTTTCTTT
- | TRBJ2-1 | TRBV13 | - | CASSLAGYNEQFF | TGTGCCAGCAGCTTAGCGGGCTACAATGAGCAGTTCTTC
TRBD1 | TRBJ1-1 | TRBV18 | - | CASSTRGLTEAFF | TGTGCCAGCTCAACCAGGGGGCTCACTGAAGCTTTCTTT
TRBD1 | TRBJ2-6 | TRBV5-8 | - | CASSLGQGFRRTGANVLTF | TGTGCCAGCAGTCTTGGACAGGGCTTTAGGCGTACTGGGGCCAACGTCCTGACTTTC
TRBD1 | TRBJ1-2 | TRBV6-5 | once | CASGLGQGLYGYTF | TGTGCCAGCGGCCTCGGACAGGGCCTCTATGGCTACACCTTC
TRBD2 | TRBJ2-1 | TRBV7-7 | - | CASSLDSGGGEQFF | TGTGCCAGCAGCTTAGACAGCGGGGGCGGTGAGCAGTTCTTC
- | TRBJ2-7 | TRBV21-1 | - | CASRQKLLYSYEQYF | TGTGCCAGCAGGCAAAAGCTGTTATACTCCTACGAGCAGTACTTC
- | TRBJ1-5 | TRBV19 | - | CASNGQNNQPQHF | TGTGCCAGTAATGGACAAAACAATCAGCCCCAGCATTTT
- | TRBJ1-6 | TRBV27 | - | CASSRNSYNSPLHF | TGTGCCAGCAGTCGTAACTCCTATAATTCACCCCTCCACTTT
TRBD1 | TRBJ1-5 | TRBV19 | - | CASSILTADRANQPQHF | TGTGCCAGTAGTATATTAACCGCGGACAGGGCCAATCAGCCCCAGCATTTT
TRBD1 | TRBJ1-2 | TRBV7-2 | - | CASSMTGSPRYGYTF | TGTGCCAGCAGCATGACAGGGTCTCCGCGCTATGGCTACACCTTC
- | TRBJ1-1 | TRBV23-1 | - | CASPRAEAFF | TGCGCCAGCCCGAGGGCTGAAGCTTTCTTT
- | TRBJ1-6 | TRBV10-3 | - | CATDDGGNNSPLHF | TGTGCCACGGATGACGGGGGAAATAATTCACCCCTCCACTTT
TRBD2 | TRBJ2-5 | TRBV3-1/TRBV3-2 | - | CASSQEVAGVKTQYF | TGTGCCAGCAGCCAAGAAGTTGCGGGGGTAAAGACCCAGTACTTC